The following is a T cell receptor beta chain sequence with its context. The sample comes from a study of blood T cell repertoires in COVID-19. Germline loops: CDR1 LNHNV, CDR2 YYDKDF (reference sequence). Unmatched junction bases numbered 7, after V lost 1 base and J lost 6 bases. CDR3 size: 16 residues. Produced via immunoSEQ multiplex PCR; TCRdb's table is partial and in-frame only. The data contain about 220,000 clones, about four fifths of them seen just once; the ten biggest clones take up approximately 1.4%. This sequence was found in a woman aged 40 to 50 with acute COVID-19. V is TRBV15 and J is TRBJ1-5, with 9 positions matching TRBD1. Sequenced material: PBMCs or T cells enriched from blood (not recorded which). CDR3 amino acids: CATSRAHTGGGQPQHF. CDR3 DNA: TGTGCCACCAGCAGAGCCCACACAGGGGGCGGTCAGCCCCAGCATTTT.